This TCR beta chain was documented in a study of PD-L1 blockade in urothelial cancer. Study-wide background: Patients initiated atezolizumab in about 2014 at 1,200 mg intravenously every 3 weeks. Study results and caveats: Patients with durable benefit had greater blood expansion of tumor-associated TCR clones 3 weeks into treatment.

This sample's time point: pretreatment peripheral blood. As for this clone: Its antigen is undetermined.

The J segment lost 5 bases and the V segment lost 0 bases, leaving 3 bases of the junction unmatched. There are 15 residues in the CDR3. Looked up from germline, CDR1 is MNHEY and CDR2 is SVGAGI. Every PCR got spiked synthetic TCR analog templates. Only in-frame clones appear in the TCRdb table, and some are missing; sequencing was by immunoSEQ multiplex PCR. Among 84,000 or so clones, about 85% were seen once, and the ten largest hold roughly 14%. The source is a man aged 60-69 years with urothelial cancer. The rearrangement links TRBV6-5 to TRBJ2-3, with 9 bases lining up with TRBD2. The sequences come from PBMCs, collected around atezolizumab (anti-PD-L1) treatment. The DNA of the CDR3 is TGTGCCAGCAGTTACTCTGCACTAGCGGGAGATACGCAGTATTTT. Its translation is CASSYSALAGDTQYF.